The clone carrying this T cell receptor beta chain was seen more than once but under ten times. Its antigen is unidentified. The sample is drawn from a study of CD8 T cells in ankylosing spondylitis. Study observations and caveats: Disease-linked clones were found to be CD8+ and relatively rare in peripheral blood. A subset of motif variants has previously been described in the synovial fluid and blood of reactive arthritis. For ankylosing spondylitis blood, a TCR beta motif of under ten highly homologous variants appeared characteristic. The authors reported significant enrichment of disease-linked clones in matched ankylosing spondylitis synovial fluid.

Researchers built TCR beta libraries using quantitative 5'-RACE with molecular barcodes. TCRdb processed the 5' RACE reads anew with MiXCR; each CDR3 protein has one entry. Among just under 550,000 distinct CDR3 sequences listed, roughly 13% were seen once. Sequencing was performed on blood, either unsorted or a sorted T cell fraction (not recorded which). The clonotype comes from a male donor with ankylosing spondylitis.

The CDR3 protein is CASSSTSGSSYEQYF. In nucleotides, the CDR3 is TGTGCCAGCAGCTCAACTAGCGGGAGCTCCTACGAGCAGTACTTC. The chain joins TRBV7-2 to TRBJ2-7; 11 nucleotides align to TRBD2. This CDR3 comprises 15 residues. V lost 4 bases and J lost 0; bases outside the gene matches: 2. Germline V gene sequence: CDR1 SGHTA, CDR2 FQGNSA. Drawing the rest from reference TRBV7-2 and TRBJ2-7, the complete variable domain is GAGVSQSPSNKVTEKGKDVELRCDPISGHTALYWYRQSLGQGLEFLIYFQGNSAPDKSGLPSDRFSAERTGGSVSTLTIQRTQQEDSAVYLCASSSTSGSSYEQYFGPGTRLTVT.